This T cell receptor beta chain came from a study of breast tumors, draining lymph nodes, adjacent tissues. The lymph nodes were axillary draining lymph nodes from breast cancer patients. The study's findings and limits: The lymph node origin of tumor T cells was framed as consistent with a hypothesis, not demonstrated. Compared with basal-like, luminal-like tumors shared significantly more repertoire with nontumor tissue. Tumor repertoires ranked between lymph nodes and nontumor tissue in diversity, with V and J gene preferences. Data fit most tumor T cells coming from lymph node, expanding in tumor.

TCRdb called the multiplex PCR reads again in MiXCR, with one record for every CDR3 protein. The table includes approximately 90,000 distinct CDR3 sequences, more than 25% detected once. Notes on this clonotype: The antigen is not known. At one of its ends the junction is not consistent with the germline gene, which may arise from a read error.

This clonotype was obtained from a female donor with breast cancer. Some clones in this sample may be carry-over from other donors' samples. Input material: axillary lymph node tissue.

CDR3 nucleotides: TGTGCCAGCATGGGACAGGGCTACACTGAAGCTTTCTTC. Translating gives CASMGQGYTEAFF. J is TRBJ1-1 and V is TRBV27; the match to TRBD1 covers 9 bases. From germline, CDR1 is MNHEY and CDR2 SMNVEV (reference sequence). The length of the CDR3 is 13 residues.